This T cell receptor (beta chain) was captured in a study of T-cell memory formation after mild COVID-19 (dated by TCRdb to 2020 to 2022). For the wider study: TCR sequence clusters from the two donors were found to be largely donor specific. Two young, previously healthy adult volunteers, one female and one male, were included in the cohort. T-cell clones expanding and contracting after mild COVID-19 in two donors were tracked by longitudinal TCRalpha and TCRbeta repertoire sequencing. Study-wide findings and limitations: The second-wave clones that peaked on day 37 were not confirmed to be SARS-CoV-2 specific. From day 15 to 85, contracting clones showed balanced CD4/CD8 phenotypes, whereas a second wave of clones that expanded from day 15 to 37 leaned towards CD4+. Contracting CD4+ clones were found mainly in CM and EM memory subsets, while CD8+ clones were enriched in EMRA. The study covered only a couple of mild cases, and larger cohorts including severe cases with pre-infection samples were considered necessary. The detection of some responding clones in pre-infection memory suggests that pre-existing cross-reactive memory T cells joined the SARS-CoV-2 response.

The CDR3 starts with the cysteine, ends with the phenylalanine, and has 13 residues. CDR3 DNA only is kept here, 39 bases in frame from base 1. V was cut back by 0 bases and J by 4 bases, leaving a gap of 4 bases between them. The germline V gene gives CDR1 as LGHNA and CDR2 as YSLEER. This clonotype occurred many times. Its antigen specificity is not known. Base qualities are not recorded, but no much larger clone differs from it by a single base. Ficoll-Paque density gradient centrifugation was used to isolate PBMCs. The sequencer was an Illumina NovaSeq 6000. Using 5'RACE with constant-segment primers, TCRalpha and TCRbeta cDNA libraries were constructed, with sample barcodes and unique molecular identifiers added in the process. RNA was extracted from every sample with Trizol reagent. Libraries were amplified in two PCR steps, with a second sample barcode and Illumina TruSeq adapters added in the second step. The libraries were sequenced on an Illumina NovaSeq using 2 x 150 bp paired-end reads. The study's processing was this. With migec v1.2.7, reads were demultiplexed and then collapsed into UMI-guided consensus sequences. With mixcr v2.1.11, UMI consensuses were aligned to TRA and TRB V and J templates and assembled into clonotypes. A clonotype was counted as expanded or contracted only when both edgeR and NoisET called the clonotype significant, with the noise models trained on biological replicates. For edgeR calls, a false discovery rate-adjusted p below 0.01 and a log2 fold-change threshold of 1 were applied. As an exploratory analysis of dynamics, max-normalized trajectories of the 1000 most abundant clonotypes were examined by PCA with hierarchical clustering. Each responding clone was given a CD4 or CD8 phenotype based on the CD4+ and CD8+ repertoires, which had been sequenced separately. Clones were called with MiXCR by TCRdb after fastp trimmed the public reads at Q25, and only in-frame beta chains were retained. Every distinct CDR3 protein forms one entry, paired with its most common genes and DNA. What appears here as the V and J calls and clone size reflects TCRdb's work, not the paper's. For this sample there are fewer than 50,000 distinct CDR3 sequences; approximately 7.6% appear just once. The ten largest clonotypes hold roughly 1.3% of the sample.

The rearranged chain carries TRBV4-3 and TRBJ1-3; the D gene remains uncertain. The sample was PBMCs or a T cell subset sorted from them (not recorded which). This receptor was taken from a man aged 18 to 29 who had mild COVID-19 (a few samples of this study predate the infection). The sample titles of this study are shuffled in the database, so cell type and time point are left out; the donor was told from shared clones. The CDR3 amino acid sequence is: CASSQDSGNTIYF. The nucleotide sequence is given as TGCGCCAGCAGCCAAGATTCGGGAAACACCATATATTTT.